This is a list of T cell receptor beta chains from one sample in a study of blood T cells in healthy people across ages. TCRdb called the 5' RACE reads again in MiXCR, with one record for every CDR3 protein. The sample consists of 1.5 million to 2 million distinct CDR3 sequences, approximately 50% of them appearing once. The specimen was blood. All receptors come from a woman aged 40 to 50 in good health. Each CDR3 is given with its conserved first and last residue. D genes are given only for firm matches. Size is stated for part of the rows, as once, few or many counts, or as a class when the clone is expanded.

v_call	clone_size	cdr3_length	j_call	d_call	cdr3_nt	cdr3_aa
TRBV6-2/TRBV6-3	few	13	TRBJ2-5	NA	TGTGCCAGCACGCGCAGCCGCCAAGAGACCCAGTACTTC	CASTRSRQETQYF
TRBV20-1	NA	16	TRBJ2-1	NA	TGCAGTGCTAGAGAGGCCCGCGGACTGGGTTACAATGGGCAGTTCTTC	CSAREARGLGYNGQFF
TRBV7-2	NA	15	TRBJ2-5	TRBD2	TGTGCCAGCAGCATTAACGGGGGGGGTCAAGAGACCCAGTACTTC	CASSINGGGQETQYF
TRBV7-2	NA	17	TRBJ2-1	NA	TGTGCCAGCAGCTTGACAAGAAGCAGGAACTCCTACAATGAGCAGTTCTTC	CASSLTRSRNSYNEQFF
TRBV4-3	NA	16	TRBJ2-7	NA	TGCGCCAGCAGCCAGGTCGTAGGAGAGGCTCCCCACGAGCAGTACTTC	CASSQVVGEAPHEQYF
TRBV27	NA	17	TRBJ2-1	TRBD2	TGCGCCAGCAGCCAAGAAAGACTAGCGGGGGGAAGGAATGAGCAGTTCTTC	CASSQERLAGGRNEQFF
TRBV27	few	16	TRBJ2-5	TRBD1	TGTGCCAGCAGTTTAAGGGTGGACAGGGGGCAAGAGACCCAGTACTTC	CASSLRVDRGQETQYF
TRBV27	few	17	TRBJ2-1	TRBD2	TGTGCCAGCAGTTATTTCGGGTCCGCGGGGGCCTACAATGAGCAGTTCTTC	CASSYFGSAGAYNEQFF
TRBV15	NA	18	TRBJ2-5	TRBD2	TGTGCCACCAGACCAGGGACTAGCGGGGGGGCCATTATAAAGACCCAGTACTTC	CATRPGTSGGAIIKTQYF
TRBV6-5	once	14	TRBJ2-1	TRBD2	TGTGCCAGCAGTTACTCGGGTCTAGCGGGGGTATGGTTCTTC	CASSYSGLAGVWFF
TRBV6-5	NA	13	TRBJ2-5	NA	TGTGCCAGCAGTCCGCCTGATGGGGAGACCCAGTACTTC	CASSPPDGETQYF
TRBV20-1	few	17	TRBJ2-5	TRBD2	TGCAGTGCTACCCCCCGAGGGCTAGCGGGGGTTCTCAAGACCCAGTACTTC	CSATPRGLAGVLKTQYF
TRBV7-2	NA	14	TRBJ2-3	TRBD2	TGTGCCAGCAGCTTATGGCAGGGAGGGGATACGCAGTATTTT	CASSLWQGGDTQYF
TRBV12-3/TRBV12-4	NA	19	TRBJ2-3	NA	TGTGCCAGCAGTTTCAACGTTCCGGGCCTACTTTGGGGGACAGATACGCAGTATTTT	CASSFNVPGLLWGTDTQYF
TRBV13	NA	17	TRBJ2-3	NA	TGTGCCAGCAGCTTTTTCAAACACCACCGGAGCACAGATACGCAGTATTTT	CASSFFKHHRSTDTQYF
TRBV20-1	NA	15	TRBJ1-2	NA	TGCAGTGGCCCAGGCCGGGACACCAACTTCCGTGGCTACACCTTC	CSGPGRDTNFRGYTF
TRBV9	NA	13	TRBJ2-3	NA	TGTGCCAGCAGACAGCGATTCGCAGATACGCAGTATTTT	CASRQRFADTQYF
TRBV7-2	NA	16	TRBJ2-3	TRBD1	TGTGCCAGCAGCTTAACCGGGACAGCAAACACAGATACGCAGTATTTT	CASSLTGTANTDTQYF
TRBV5-6	once	15	TRBJ2-7	NA	TGTGCCAGCAGCTTCACCCAGGGGCTAGCCTACGAGCAGTACTTC	CASSFTQGLAYEQYF
TRBV12-5	once	12	TRBJ2-5	NA	TGTGCTAGTGGCCTTCAAGAAGAGACCCAGTACTTC	CASGLQEETQYF
TRBV5-6	NA	15	TRBJ2-5	TRBD1	TGTGCCAGCAGCTTGTTTCAGGCAGGGGGCGAGACCCAGTACTTC	CASSLFQAGGETQYF
TRBV5-1	NA	14	TRBJ2-3	NA	TGCGCCAGCAGCGTGGGGGGCCGCACAGATACGCGGTATTTT	CASSVGGRTDTRYF
TRBV6-5	NA	15	TRBJ2-5	NA	TGTGCCGGCAGTTTCGCACCTACAGGGAAAGAGACCCAGTACTTC	CAGSFAPTGKETQYF
TRBV7-2	NA	16	TRBJ2-5	TRBD2	TGTGCCAGCAGGTTCCGGGGACTAGCGGGGGAAAATGAGCAGTACTTC	CASRFRGLAGENEQYF
TRBV5-1	few	16	TRBJ2-5	NA	TGCGCCAGCAGACCTCTCAGGGGGGGGTCCTACAATGAGCAGTACTTC	CASRPLRGGSYNEQYF
TRBV7-9	few	15	TRBJ1-1	NA	TGTGCCAGCAGCTTTGCCCGTAAAGTGAACACTGAAGCTTTCTTT	CASSFARKVNTEAFF
TRBV5-1	NA	15	TRBJ2-1	NA	TGCGCCAGCAGCGAGGGACCCACCGCCTACAATGAGCAGTTCTTC	CASSEGPTAYNEQFF
TRBV5-1	NA	18	TRBJ2-5	TRBD2	TGCGCCAGCAGCTTCCGCGCTAGCGGAGCTATAAACCAAGAGACCCAGTACTTC	CASSFRASGAINQETQYF